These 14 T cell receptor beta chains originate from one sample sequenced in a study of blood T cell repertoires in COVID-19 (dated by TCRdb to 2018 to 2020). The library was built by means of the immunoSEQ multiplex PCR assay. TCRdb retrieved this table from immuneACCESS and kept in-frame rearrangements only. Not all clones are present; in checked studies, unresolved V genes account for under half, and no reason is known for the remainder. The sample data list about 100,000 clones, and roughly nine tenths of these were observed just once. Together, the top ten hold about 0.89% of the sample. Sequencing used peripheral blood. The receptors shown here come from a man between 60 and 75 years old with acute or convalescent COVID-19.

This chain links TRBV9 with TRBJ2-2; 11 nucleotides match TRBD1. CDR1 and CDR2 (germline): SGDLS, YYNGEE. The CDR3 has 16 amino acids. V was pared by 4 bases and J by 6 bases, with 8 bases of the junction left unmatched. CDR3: CASSLTGTGGPGELFF. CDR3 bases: TGTGCCAGCAGCCTCACCGGGACAGGGGGTCCCGGGGAGCTGTTTTTT.

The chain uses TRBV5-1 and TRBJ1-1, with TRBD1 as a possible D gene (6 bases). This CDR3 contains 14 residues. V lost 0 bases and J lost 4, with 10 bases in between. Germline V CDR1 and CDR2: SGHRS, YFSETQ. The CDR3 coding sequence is TGCGCCAGCAGCTTGGGGGGGCCGGTCACTGAAGCTTTCTTT. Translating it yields CASSLGGPVTEAFF.

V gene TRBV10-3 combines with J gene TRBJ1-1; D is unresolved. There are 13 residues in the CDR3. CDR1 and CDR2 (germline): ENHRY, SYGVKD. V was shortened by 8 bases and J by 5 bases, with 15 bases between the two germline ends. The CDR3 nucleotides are TGTGCCATCGTCGGGCGGCCGGGGACTGAAGCTTTCTTT. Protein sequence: CAIVGRPGTEAFF.

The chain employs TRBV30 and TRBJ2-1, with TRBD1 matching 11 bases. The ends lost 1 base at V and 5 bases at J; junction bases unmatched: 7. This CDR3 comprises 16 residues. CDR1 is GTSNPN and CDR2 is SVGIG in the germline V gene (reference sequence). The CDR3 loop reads CAWSASRTGGNNEQFF. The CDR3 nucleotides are TGTGCCTGGAGTGCGAGTCGGACAGGGGGCAACAATGAGCAGTTCTTC.

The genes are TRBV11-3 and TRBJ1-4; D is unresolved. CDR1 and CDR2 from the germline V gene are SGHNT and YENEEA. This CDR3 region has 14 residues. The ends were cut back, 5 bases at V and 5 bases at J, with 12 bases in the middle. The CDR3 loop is CASSPSRGNEKLFF. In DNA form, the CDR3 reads TGTGCCAGCAGCCCTAGTAGAGGGAATGAAAAACTGTTTTTT.

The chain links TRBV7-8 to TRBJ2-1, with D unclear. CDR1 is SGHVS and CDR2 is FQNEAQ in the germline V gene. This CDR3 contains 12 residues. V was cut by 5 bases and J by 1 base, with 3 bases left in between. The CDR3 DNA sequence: TGTGCCAGCAGCCTATCCTACAATGAGCAGTTCTTC. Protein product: CASSLSYNEQFF.

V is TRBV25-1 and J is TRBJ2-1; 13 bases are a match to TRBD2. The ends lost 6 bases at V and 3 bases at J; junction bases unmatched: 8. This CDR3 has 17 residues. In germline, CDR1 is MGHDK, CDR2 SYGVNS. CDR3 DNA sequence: TGTGCCAGCAGCCCCAAGACTAGCGGGAGGCACTACAATGAGCAGTTCTTC. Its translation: CASSPKTSGRHYNEQFF.

CDR3 in amino acids: CAISEDRGRETEAFF. Here the CDR3 DNA reads TGTGCCATCAGTGAGGACAGGGGGCGCGAGACTGAAGCTTTCTTT. J is TRBJ1-1 and V is TRBV10-3; TRBD1 aligns across 10 bases. V was clipped by 2 bases and J by 5 bases; unmatched bases: 5. Germline CDR1 ENHRY, CDR2 SYGVKD. This CDR3 has 15 residues.

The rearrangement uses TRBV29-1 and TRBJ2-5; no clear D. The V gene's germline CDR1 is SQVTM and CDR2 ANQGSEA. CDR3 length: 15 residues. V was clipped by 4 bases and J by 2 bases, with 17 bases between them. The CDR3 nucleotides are TGCAGCGTTGGGCTTGGCCCCATCGGGCAAGAGACCCAGTACTTC. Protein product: CSVGLGPIGQETQYF.

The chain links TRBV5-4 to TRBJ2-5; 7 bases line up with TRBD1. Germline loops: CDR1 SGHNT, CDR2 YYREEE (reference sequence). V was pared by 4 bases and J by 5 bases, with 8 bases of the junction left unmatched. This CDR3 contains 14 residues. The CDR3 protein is CASSPPDRVETQYF. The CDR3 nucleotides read TGTGCCAGCAGCCCACCTGACAGGGTTGAGACCCAGTACTTC.

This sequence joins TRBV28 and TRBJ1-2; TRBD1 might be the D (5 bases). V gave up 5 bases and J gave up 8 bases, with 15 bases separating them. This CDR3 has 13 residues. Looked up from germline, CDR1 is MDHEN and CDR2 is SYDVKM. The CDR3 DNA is TGTGCCAGCAGTCTAGGAGGGGTATGGGGCTACACCTTC. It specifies CASSLGGVWGYTF.

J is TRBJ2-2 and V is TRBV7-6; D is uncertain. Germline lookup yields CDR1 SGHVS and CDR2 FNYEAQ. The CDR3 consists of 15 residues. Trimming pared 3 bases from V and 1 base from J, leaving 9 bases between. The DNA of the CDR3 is TGTGCCAGCAGCTTGGCTCCTAGGAACACCGGGGAGCTGTTTTTT. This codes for CASSLAPRNTGELFF. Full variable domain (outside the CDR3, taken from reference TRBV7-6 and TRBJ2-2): GAGVSQSPRYKVTKRGQDVALRCDPISGHVSLYWYRQALGQGPEFLTYFNYEAQQDKSGLPNDRFSAERPEGSISTLTIQRTEQRDSAMYRCASSLAPRNTGELFFGEGSRLTVL.

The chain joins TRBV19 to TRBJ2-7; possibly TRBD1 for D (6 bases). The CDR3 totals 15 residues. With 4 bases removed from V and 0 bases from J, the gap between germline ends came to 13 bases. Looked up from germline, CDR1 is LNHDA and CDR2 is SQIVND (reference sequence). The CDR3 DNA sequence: TGTGCCAGTAGTAAGAGGCAGGGGAGCTCCTACGAGCAGTACTTC. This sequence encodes CASSKRQGSSYEQYF.

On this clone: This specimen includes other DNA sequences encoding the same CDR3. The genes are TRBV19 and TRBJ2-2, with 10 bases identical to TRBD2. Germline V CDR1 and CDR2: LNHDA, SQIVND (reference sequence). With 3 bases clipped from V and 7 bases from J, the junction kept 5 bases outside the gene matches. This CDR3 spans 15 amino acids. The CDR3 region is CASSILAGASGELFF. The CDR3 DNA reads TGTGCCAGTAGTATCCTAGCGGGAGCGAGCGGGGAGCTGTTTTTT.